The 2 T cell receptor beta chains given below trace back to one sample, sequenced in a study of shared clonotypes between healthy human individuals. Assay: immunoSEQ multiplex PCR; the TCRdb copy retains only in-frame clones and omits some. Found here are roughly 2,500,000 clones, 93% of them singletons; the top ten hold around 0.37%. Sequenced: naive CD4+ T cells from PBMCs. Subset indicated: CD45RA+ positively selected. The receptors here all came from a man aged 18 to 29 in good health. Some clones in this sample may be carry-over from other donors' samples.

This rearrangement joins TRBV7-3 to TRBJ2-3; tentative D call: TRBD2 (5 bases). The V end was cut by 1 base, the J end by 2 bases, with 10 bases between. Germline CDR1 SGHTA, CDR2 FQGTGA. The CDR3 is made up of 15 amino acids. The CDR3 reads CASSLRSGSTDTQYF. The DNA for the CDR3 is TGTGCCAGCAGCTTAAGGAGCGGCTCCACAGATACGCAGTATTTT.

This chain links TRBV11-3 with TRBJ2-1; D is uncertain. CDR1 and CDR2 (germline): SGHNT, YENEEA. This CDR3 spans 13 amino acids. With 0 bases removed from V and 10 bases from J, the gap between germline ends came to 10 bases. DNA of the CDR3: TGTGCCAGCAGCTTAGATAAACTTAGCGAGCAGTTCTTC. As protein: CASSLDKLSEQFF.